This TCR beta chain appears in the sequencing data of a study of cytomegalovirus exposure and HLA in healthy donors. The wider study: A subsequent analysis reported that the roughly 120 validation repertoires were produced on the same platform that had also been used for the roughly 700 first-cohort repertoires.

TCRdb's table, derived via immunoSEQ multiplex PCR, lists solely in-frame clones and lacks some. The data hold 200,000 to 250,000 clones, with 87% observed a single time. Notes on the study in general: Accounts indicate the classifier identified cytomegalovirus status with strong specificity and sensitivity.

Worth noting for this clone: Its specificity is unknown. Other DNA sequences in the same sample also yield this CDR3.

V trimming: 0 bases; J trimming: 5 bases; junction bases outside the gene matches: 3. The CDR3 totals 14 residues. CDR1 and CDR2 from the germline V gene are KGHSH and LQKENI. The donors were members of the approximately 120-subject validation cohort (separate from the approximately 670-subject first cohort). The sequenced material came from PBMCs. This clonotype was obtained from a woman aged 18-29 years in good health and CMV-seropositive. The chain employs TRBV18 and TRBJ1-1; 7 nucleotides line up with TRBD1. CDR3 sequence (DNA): TGTGCCAGCTCACCACCGGGGGACAGAACTGAAGCTTTCTTT. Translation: CASSPPGDRTEAFF.